This is a list of T cell receptor beta chains from one sample in a study of T-cell reconstitution after alpha-beta-depleted transplantation in children. Using its own MiXCR run on the PCR reads, TCRdb lists one record per CDR3 protein. The data hold about 500,000 distinct CDR3 sequences, with roughly 10% observed a single time. The sequencing here drew on PBMCs, mostly from graft donor cells, taken 180 days after TCRalphabeta/CD19-depleted stem cell transplant. The receptors come from a female patient between 2 and 10 years old who had a stem cell transplant for aplastic anemia, so the T cells may come from the graft donor. The conserved cysteine and the conserved F or W are not part of the CDR3 here. Fields, in order: V gene, CDR3 protein.

V: TRBV3-1
CDR3: ASCPSPDLVPGTDTQY

V: TRBV20-1
CDR3: SARGNGEKLF

V: TRBV9
CDR3: ASSGQPGTDTQY

V: TRBV7-9
CDR3: ASSFRDRSNEQF

V: TRBV2
CDR3: ASSEMLRGAEKLF

V: TRBV5-5
CDR3: ASSRPGRSYEQY

V: TRBV18
CDR3: ASSPPSGQGPSNEQF

V: TRBV5-1
CDR3: ASSPQRRGTPSTDTQY

V: TRBV5-1
CDR3: ASSWGLAGGPMNEQF

V: TRBV25-1
CDR3: ASSEHLKGGYT

V: TRBV6-5
CDR3: ASSYRSGRYNEQF

V: TRBV10-3
CDR3: AIMNWEIAGGPNEQF

V: TRBV27
CDR3: ASSRQENTEAF

V: TRBV4-2
CDR3: ASSQEFRGLGANVLT

V: TRBV29-1
CDR3: SVEGQTGSYT

V: TRBV7-8
CDR3: ASSLTSNNEQF

V: TRBV13
CDR3: ASSGTSSHEQF

V: TRBV27
CDR3: ASSLSITGTPYNEQF

V: TRBV29-1
CDR3: SVARRTGSGTQY

V: TRBV5-8
CDR3: ASSPPGQGYYGYT

V: TRBV29-1
CDR3: SVSPYLGRAPGEQF

V: TRBV6-2/TRBV6-3
CDR3: ASSPPGTSGRSSTDTQY

V: TRBV20-1
CDR3: SAGVVEETQY

V: TRBV7-8
CDR3: ASSLVGGTTDTQY

V: TRBV5-1
CDR3: ASSRGGDVSEQY

V: TRBV27
CDR3: ASRQGSRETQY

V: TRBV5-1
CDR3: ASSLRLAGARETQY

V: TRBV28
CDR3: ASSLGTSVHT

V: TRBV11-2
CDR3: ASSGYRGPTDTQY

V: TRBV27
CDR3: ASSPGHPSSYNSPLH

V: TRBV20-1
CDR3: SARPFRDEQF